Each of the 11 T cell receptor beta chains below was sequenced from the same sample in a study of early T cells in non-severe SARS-CoV-2 infection. TCRdb ran MiXCR on the 5' RACE reads and lists one entry per CDR3 protein. The sample lists 65,000 to 95,000 distinct CDR3 sequences; 12% were seen once. The sequencing here drew on whole blood, taken at baseline. These TCRs come from an adult who was a healthcare worker with PCR-confirmed SARS-CoV-2 infection or an uninfected control (not recorded which). The donor label of this sample is uncertain.

The chain links TRBV7-9 to TRBJ2-3; D is possibly TRBD1 or TRBD2 (5 bases each). The ends were cut back, 1 base at V and 3 bases at J, with 11 bases in the middle. Germline V gene data show CDR1 as SEHNR and CDR2 as FQNEAQ (reference sequence). The CDR3 has 15 amino acids. The chain's CDR3 is CASSLGGSVTDTQYF. CDR3 DNA sequence: TGTGCCAGCAGCTTAGGGGGGTCGGTTACAGATACGCAGTATTTT.

This clonotype was seen a handful of times. The rearrangement joins TRBV9 to TRBJ1-2, with D possibly matching TRBD1 (5 bases). The V gene lost 3 bases and the J gene lost 2 bases, with 8 bases spanning the gap. This CDR3 spans 13 amino acids. Germline V gives CDR1 SGDLS, CDR2 YYNGEE. This chain's CDR3 is CASSENRNYGYTF. CDR3 nucleotide sequence: TGTGCCAGCAGCGAGAACAGGAACTATGGCTACACCTTC.

This clonotype was detected only a few times. The chain is built from TRBV5-1 and TRBJ1-1; TRBD1 agrees at 8 bases. V lost 4 bases to trimming and J lost 7 bases; unmatched junction nucleotides: 9. Germline CDR1 is SGHRS and CDR2 is YFSETQ. There are 14 residues in the CDR3. In DNA, the CDR3 is TGCGCCAGCAGCACGACAGGGGCGCACGTTGAAGCTTTCTTT. It yields the protein CASSTTGAHVEAFF.

This clonotype was counted between two and nine times. The genes are TRBV7-6 and TRBJ2-2, with 9 nucleotides matching TRBD1. J lost 1 base, V lost 4 bases, and 4 bases had no gene match. The CDR3 runs 16 residues. Germline V gene lookup returns CDR1 SGHVS and CDR2 FNYEAQ. The CDR3 loop reads CASSWDRELNTGELFF. As DNA, the CDR3 is TGTGCCAGCAGCTGGGACAGGGAACTGAACACCGGGGAGCTGTTTTTT.

DNA of the CDR3: TGTGCCAGCAGTGATTCTCGGACAACTAATGAAAAACTGTTTTTT. Protein: CASSDSRTTNEKLFF. V gene TRBV2 combines with J gene TRBJ1-4; D call uncertain. The CDR3 consists of 15 residues. Germline lookup yields CDR1 SNHLY and CDR2 FYNNEI. V dropped 3 bases and J dropped 0 bases, with 8 bases sitting between them.

This clonotype showed up just a few times. V usage is TRBV18 and J usage is TRBJ1-4; TRBD1 matches 10 bases. J gave up 8 bases and V 3 bases, and 6 bases lay outside the gene matches. Germline CDR1 KGHSH, CDR2 LQKENI. The CDR3 length is 15 residues. CDR3 amino acids: CASSPGTGEREKLFF. The CDR3 nucleotides are TGTGCCAGCTCACCGGGGACAGGGGAAAGAGAAAAACTGTTTTTT.

The J gene is TRBJ2-7, the V gene TRBV5-1; TRBD2 matches 10 bases. With 5 bases clipped from V and 3 bases from J, the junction kept 5 bases outside the gene matches. The CDR3 is 14 residues long. Germline V gene data show CDR1 as SGHRS and CDR2 as YFSETQ. The CDR3 DNA sequence: TGCGCCAGCAGTTGGATAGCGGGAGGCTACGAGCAGTACTTC. Its protein is CASSWIAGGYEQYF.

The rearrangement links TRBV7-3 to TRBJ2-7; 9 positions match TRBD1. Per the germline V gene, CDR1 is SGHTA and CDR2 is FQGTGA. The CDR3 covers 14 residues. The ends lost 4 bases at V and 4 bases at J; junction bases unmatched: 5. In nucleotides, the CDR3 is TGTGCCAGCAGCTCGGACAGGGGAAGGTACGAGCAGTACTTC. Its protein product is CASSSDRGRYEQYF.

The chain has TRBV27 and TRBJ2-1; the D is unclear. Per germline, CDR1 MNHEY and CDR2 SMNVEV (reference sequence). V lost 0 bases to trimming and J lost 8 bases, with 11 bases between them. This CDR3 has 14 amino acids. This chain's CDR3 is CASSLSSQAHEQFF. The CDR3, as DNA: TGTGCCAGCAGTTTATCTAGTCAGGCCCATGAGCAGTTCTTC.

The chain recombines TRBV30 with TRBJ2-1, with 10 bases identical to TRBD1. The CDR3 consists of 14 residues. Germline-derived CDR1 and CDR2 are GTSNPN and SVGIG (reference sequence). Trimming at V came to 5 bases and at J to 8 bases, leaving 9 bases not matched to a gene. The CDR3 here is CAWDGDRGFDEQFF. Here the CDR3 DNA reads TGTGCCTGGGACGGGGACAGGGGATTTGATGAGCAGTTCTTC.

The CDR3: CASTPRAFGANVLTF. The DNA of the CDR3 is TGTGCCAGCACCCCCAGGGCATTTGGGGCCAACGTCCTGACTTTC. The V gene is TRBV12-3 or TRBV12-4, the J gene TRBJ2-6; D perhaps matches TRBD1 (5 bases). V lost 7 bases, J lost 3 bases, and 13 bases lay in between. CDR3 size: 15 residues.